The subject of this entry is one T cell receptor beta chain. What it recognizes is unknown. Specified treatment: 15 to 20 received Ad26.COV2.S at low or high dose, single or two shots; about 5 received placebo; per-sample allocation not given. Day 63 after the first vaccine or placebo injection was the time point for sampling. Wuhan-strain SARS-CoV-2 spike was expressed by the Ad26 vector that made up the vaccine. The data belong to a study of Ad26.COV2.S vaccination and SARS-CoV-2 variants. Study summary: The donor participated in the COV1001 trial, in its Ad26.COV2.S arm. Study-wide results and limits: While placebo recipients had lower spike-specific TCR breadth, vaccine recipients had more.

Profiled with immunoSEQ multiplex PCR; TCRdb holds only in-frame clones, not every one. The table shows around 340,000 clones, with less than 90% occurring only once. The TCR was taken from a person between 18 and 59 years old who received the Ad26.COV2.S COVID-19 vaccine or a placebo. The sequenced sample was peripheral blood, obtained in a trial of Ad26.COV2.S vaccine versus placebo.

The CDR3 loop reads CAIGRQGATSGANVLTF. CDR3 DNA sequence: TGTGCCATCGGACGACAGGGGGCGACCTCTGGGGCCAACGTCCTGACTTTC. V and J are TRBV10-3 and TRBJ2-6, with 10 bases aligning to TRBD1. Germline trimming cut 8 bases from V and 0 bases from J; bases unmatched to any gene: 7. Germline V gene lookup returns CDR1 ENHRY and CDR2 SYGVKD. The CDR3 consists of 17 residues.